A selection of T cell receptor beta chains follows, all from one sample in a study of beta chain features in type 1 diabetes. Clones were read by immunoSEQ multiplex PCR, and TCRdb kept only the in-frame ones, dropping some. The table has nearly 250,000 clones, 12% to 15% seen once. The material sequenced was naive CD4+ T cells from blood. The receptors were gathered from a woman in her thirties or forties in good health. Both conserved end residues are part of each CDR3. A D gene is named only where the DNA matches it firmly. Part of the rows lack a size; the others show once, few, many or a class for expanded clones.

d_call clone_size j_call v_call cdr3_nt cdr3_aa
TRBD1 few TRBJ1-5 TRBV4-2 TGTGCCAGCAGCCAAGGACAGGGTCAGGTATCTAGCAATCAGCCCCAGCATTTT CASSQGQGQVSSNQPQHF
NA few TRBJ1-4 TRBV2 TGTGCCAGCAGTCCACGAGGGCATGCTAATGAAAAACTGTTTTTT CASSPRGHANEKLFF
NA few TRBJ2-7 TRBV27 TGTGCCAGCAGTTTGGGGGCTTGGGCCGAGCAGTACTTC CASSLGAWAEQYF
TRBD2 NA TRBJ2-7 TRBV6-5 TGTGCCAGCAGCTGGGGGGGAACAAACACCTACGAGCAGTACTTC CASSWGGTNTYEQYF
TRBD1 NA TRBJ1-2 TRBV29-1 TGCAGCGCCGAGGGGGACAGCTATGGCTACACCTTC CSAEGDSYGYTF
NA NA TRBJ2-2 TRBV11-2 TGTGCCAGCAGCTTAAGGAGAGATCGTTTTGCCGGGGAGCTGTTTTTT CASSLRRDRFAGELFF
TRBD2 NA TRBJ2-2 TRBV2 TGTGCCAGCAGAGTAGCGGGGAACTTTGGCGGGGAGCTGTTTTTT CASRVAGNFGGELFF
TRBD1 NA TRBJ2-5 TRBV18 TGTGCCAGCTCACCCAGTACAGGGGTCGGAGAGACCCAGTACTTC CASSPSTGVGETQYF
TRBD1 few TRBJ2-2 TRBV18 TGTGCCAGCTCACCTTGGAGGGACAGGGGAACCGGGGAGCTGTTTTTT CASSPWRDRGTGELFF
TRBD1 NA TRBJ1-3 TRBV10-3 TGTGCCATCAGACGAGCCGGGACAGATTCTGGAAACACCATATATTTT CAIRRAGTDSGNTIYF
TRBD1 few TRBJ2-7 TRBV5-6 TGTGCCAGCAGCATGGGACAGTCCCGCGAGCAGTACTTC CASSMGQSREQYF
TRBD1 few TRBJ1-2 TRBV5-4 TGTGCCAGCGGAAGACAGGGATTTCGTGACTATGGCTACACCTTC CASGRQGFRDYGYTF
NA few TRBJ2-3 TRBV4-3 TGCGCCAGCAGCTCTCGGACAGTACAGGGACTATCAATCACAGATACGCAGTATTTT CASSSRTVQGLSITDTQYF
NA few TRBJ2-7 TRBV18 TGTGCCAGCACAACAGGGGGGGCCTACGAGCAGTACTTC CASTTGGAYEQYF
NA few TRBJ2-7 TRBV5-4 TGTGCCAGCAGCTCCCCGGGGGGCGCCTACGAGCAGTACTTC CASSSPGGAYEQYF
TRBD1 NA TRBJ2-2 TRBV5-4 TGTGCCAGCAGCTTGGTCGGGACAGGGCGAACCGGGGAGCTGTTTTTT CASSLVGTGRTGELFF
NA many TRBJ2-3 TRBV29-1 TGCAGCGTCGTAGGGGGGGGCACAGATACGCAGTATTTT CSVVGGGTDTQYF
TRBD1 NA TRBJ2-5 TRBV5-1 TGCGCCAGCAGGGTGGCAGGGGGCGAGGAGACCCAGTACTTC CASRVAGGEETQYF
NA many TRBJ2-7 TRBV7-2 TGTGCCAGCAGCCCACTCTACGAGCAGTACTTC CASSPLYEQYF
TRBD1 NA TRBJ2-5 TRBV5-8 TGTGCCAGCAGCCTAACCGGACAGGGGCCGTTGGAGACCCAGTACTTC CASSLTGQGPLETQYF
NA NA TRBJ2-7 TRBV6-1 TGTGCCAGAAGGAGACAGGCCGCCTACGAGCAGTACTTC CARRRQAAYEQYF
TRBD1 NA TRBJ1-2 TRBV7-9 TGTGCCAGCAGCTTCGGACAGGGGAGAGGTGGCTACACCTTC CASSFGQGRGGYTF
TRBD2 NA TRBJ2-3 TRBV5-1 TGCGCCAGCAGCTTGGGAGCGGGGATCAACACAGATACGCAGTATTTT CASSLGAGINTDTQYF
TRBD2 NA TRBJ2-3 TRBV7-8 TGTGCCAGCAGCTTCGGGGGGGCAGGAGATACGCAGTATTTT CASSFGGAGDTQYF
TRBD1 NA TRBJ1-6 TRBV5-1 TGCGCCAGCAGCCAAGGTGACAGGGACTCACCCCTCCACTTT CASSQGDRDSPLHF
NA few TRBJ1-4 TRBV6-5 TGTGCCAGCAGCCCCAGTTCAACTAATGAAAAACTGTTTTTT CASSPSSTNEKLFF
NA NA TRBJ2-3 TRBV7-6 TGTGCCAGCAGCTTAGGCACTAGCACAGATACGCAGTATTTT CASSLGTSTDTQYF
TRBD2 NA TRBJ2-5 TRBV9 TGTGCCAACAGCCTCACCGGGACTAGCGGAGGGGAGACCCAGTACTTC CANSLTGTSGGETQYF
NA few TRBJ2-7 TRBV2 TGTGCCAGCACCACTGGGGCCTCTTCCGAGCAGTACTTC CASTTGASSEQYF